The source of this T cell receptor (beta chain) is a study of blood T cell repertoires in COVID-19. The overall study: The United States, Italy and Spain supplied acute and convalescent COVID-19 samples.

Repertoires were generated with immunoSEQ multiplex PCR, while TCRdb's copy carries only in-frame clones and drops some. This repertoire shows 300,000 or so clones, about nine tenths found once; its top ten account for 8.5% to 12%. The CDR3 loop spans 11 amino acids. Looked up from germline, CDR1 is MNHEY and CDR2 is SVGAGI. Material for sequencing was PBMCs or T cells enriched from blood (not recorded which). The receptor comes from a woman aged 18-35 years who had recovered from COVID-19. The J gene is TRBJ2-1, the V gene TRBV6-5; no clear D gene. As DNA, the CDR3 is TGTGCTACTACCGACTACAATGAGCAGTTCTTC. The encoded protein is CATTDYNEQFF.